The clone carrying this TCR beta chain showed up just a few times. This record belongs to a study of blood T cells in healthy people across ages. The authors ran a second PCR of roughly 6 to 11 cycles using a sample-barcoded 5' primer and a J-beta primer mix. In TCRdb, the 5' RACE reads were re-called with MiXCR into one record per CDR3 protein. The sample consists of over 600,000 distinct CDR3 sequences, 20% to 25% of them appearing once. The CDR3 spans 13 residues. Germline CDR1 and CDR2: PRHDT and FYEKMQ (reference sequence). V lost 4 bases, J lost 7 bases, and 13 bases lay in between. The specimen was blood. The rearrangement uses TRBV13 and TRBJ1-1; no definite D call. This receptor was obtained from a man aged 70 or older in good health. CDR3 in amino acids: CASSSDGNGEAFF. The CDR3 nucleotides read TGTGCCAGCAGCTCGGACGGCAACGGTGAAGCTTTCTTT.